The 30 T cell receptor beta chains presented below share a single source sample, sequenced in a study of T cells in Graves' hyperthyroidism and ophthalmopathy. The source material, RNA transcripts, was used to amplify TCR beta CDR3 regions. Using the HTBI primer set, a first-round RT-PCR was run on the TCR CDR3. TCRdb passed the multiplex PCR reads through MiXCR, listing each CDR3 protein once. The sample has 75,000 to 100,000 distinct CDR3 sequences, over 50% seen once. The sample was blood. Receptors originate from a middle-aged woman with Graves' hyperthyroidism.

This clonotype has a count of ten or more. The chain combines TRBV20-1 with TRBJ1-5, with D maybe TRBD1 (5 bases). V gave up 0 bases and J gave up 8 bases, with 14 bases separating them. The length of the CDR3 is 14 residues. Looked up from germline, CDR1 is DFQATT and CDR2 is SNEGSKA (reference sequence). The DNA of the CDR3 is TGCAGTGCTAGAGATCTTAGTCGGGGGGAGCCCCAGCATTTT. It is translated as CSARDLSRGEPQHF.

The DNA for the CDR3 is TGCGCCAGCAGCTTGACCAGGGGGCGGGCGGAGACCCAGTACTTC. Translation gives CASSLTRGRAETQYF. This chain connects TRBV5-1 to TRBJ2-5; 8 bases agree with TRBD1. The V segment lost 1 base and the J segment 5 bases; nucleotides outside the gene matches: 7. The length of the CDR3 is 15 residues. Germline CDR1 is SGHRS and CDR2 is YFSETQ.

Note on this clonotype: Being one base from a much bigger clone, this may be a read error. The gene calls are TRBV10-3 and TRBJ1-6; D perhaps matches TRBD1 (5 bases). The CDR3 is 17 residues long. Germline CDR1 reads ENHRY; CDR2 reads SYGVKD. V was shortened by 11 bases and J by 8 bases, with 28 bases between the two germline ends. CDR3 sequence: CAWTRGRSGWIDSPLHF. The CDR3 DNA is TGTGCCTGGACAAGAGGACGCTCAGGGTGGATAGATTCACCCCTCCACTTT.

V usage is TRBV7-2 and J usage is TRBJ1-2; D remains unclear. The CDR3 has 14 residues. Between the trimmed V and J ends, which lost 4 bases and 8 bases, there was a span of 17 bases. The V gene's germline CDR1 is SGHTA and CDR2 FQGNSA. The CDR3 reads CASSSRVLAIGYTF. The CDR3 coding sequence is TGTGCCAGCAGCTCTCGAGTATTAGCTATCGGCTACACCTTC.

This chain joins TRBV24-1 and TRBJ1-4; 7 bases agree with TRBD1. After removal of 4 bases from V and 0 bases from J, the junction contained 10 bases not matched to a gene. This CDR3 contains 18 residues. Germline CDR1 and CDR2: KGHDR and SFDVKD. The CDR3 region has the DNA TGTGCCACCAGTGACCCTCGGACAGGAAACACAACTAATGAAAAACTGTTTTTT. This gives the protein CATSDPRTGNTTNEKLFF.

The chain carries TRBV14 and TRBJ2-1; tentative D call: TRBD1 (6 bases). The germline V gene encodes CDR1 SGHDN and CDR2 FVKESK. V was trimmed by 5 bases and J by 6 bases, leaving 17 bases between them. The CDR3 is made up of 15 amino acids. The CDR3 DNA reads TGTGCCAGCAGCAACAGGGCAAGCTGGGGCAATGAGCAGTTCTTC. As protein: CASSNRASWGNEQFF. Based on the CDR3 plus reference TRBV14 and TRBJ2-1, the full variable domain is EAGVTQFPSHSVIEKGQTVTLRCDPISGHDNLYWYRRVMGKEIKFLLHFVKESKQDESGMPNNRFLAERTGGTYSTLKVQPAELEDSGVYFCASSNRASWGNEQFFGPGTRLTVL.

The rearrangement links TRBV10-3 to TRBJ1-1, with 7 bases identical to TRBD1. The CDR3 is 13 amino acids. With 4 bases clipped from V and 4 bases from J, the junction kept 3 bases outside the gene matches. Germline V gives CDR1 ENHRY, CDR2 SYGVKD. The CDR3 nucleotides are TGTGCCATCAGTGTAGGGGGCCCCACTGAAGCTTTCTTT. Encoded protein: CAISVGGPTEAFF.

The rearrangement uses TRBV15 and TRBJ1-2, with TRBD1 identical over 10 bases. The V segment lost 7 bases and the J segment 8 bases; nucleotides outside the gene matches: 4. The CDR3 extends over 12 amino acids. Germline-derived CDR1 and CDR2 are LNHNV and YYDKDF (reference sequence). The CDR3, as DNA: TGTGCCACCAAGACAGGGGGCGCGGGCTACACCTTC. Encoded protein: CATKTGGAGYTF.

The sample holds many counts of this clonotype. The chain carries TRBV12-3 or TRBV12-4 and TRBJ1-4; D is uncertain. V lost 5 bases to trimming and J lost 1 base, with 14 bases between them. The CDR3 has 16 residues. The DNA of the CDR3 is TGTGCCAGCAGTCGAAATAGCGGTGGAACTAATGAAAAACTGTTTTTT. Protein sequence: CASSRNSGGTNEKLFF.

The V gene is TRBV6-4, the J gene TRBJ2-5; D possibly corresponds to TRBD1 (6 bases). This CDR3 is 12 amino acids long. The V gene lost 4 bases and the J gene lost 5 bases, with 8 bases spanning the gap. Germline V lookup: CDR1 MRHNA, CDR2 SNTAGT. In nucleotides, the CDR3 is TGTGCCAGCAGTGCAACAGGGGAGACCCAGTACTTC. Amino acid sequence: CASSATGETQYF.

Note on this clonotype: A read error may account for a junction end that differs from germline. The CDR3: CSVEVSTEALF. In DNA form, the CDR3 reads TGCAGCGTTGAAGTGAGCACTGAAGCTCTCTTT. The chain couples TRBV29-1 to TRBJ1-1; D not certain. This CDR3 contains 11 residues. Per germline, CDR1 SQVTM and CDR2 ANQGSEA. Filled out from reference TRBV29-1 and TRBJ1-1, the complete variable domain reads SAVISQKPSRDICQRGTSLTIQCQVDSQVTMMFWYRQQPGQSLTLIATANQGSEATYESGFVIDKFPISRPNLTFSTLTVSNMSPEDSSIYLCSVEVSTEALFGQGTRLTVV.

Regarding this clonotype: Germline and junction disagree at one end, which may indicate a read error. CDR3 coding DNA: TGTGCCAGCAGTTTATGGGACAGCACTGATGCTTTCTTT. Translated: CASSLWDSTDAFF. This sequence joins TRBV2 and TRBJ1-1; 7 bases fit TRBD1. CDR1 and CDR2 from the germline V gene are SNHLY and FYNNEI. The CDR3 runs 13 residues.

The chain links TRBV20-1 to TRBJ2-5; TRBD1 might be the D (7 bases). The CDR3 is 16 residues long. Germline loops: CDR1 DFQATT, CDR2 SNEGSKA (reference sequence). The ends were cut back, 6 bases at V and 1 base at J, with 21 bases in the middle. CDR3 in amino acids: CSALNEGAGPQETQYF. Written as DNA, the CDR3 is TGCAGTGCCTTGAATGAGGGGGCGGGACCCCAAGAGACCCAGTACTTC.

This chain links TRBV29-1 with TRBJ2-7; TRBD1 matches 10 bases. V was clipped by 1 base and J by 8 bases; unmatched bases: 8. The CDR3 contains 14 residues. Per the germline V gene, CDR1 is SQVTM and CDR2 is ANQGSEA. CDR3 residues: CSVEGGTGEWKQYF. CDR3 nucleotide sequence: TGCAGCGTTGAAGGGGGGACAGGGGAATGGAAGCAGTACTTC.

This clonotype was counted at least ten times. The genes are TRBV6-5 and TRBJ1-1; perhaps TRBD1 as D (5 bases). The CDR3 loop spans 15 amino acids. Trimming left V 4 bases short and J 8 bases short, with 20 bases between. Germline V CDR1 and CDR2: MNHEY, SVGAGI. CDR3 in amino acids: CASSFLGGGTSEAFF. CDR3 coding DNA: TGTGCCAGCAGTTTCCTGGGTGGAGGGACGTCCGAAGCTTTCTTT.

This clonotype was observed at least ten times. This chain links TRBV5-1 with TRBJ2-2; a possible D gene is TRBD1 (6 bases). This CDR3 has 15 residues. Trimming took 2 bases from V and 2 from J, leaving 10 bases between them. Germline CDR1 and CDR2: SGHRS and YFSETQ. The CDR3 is CASSLGQYNTGELFF. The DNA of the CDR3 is TGCGCCAGCAGCTTAGGACAGTACAACACCGGGGAGCTGTTTTTT.

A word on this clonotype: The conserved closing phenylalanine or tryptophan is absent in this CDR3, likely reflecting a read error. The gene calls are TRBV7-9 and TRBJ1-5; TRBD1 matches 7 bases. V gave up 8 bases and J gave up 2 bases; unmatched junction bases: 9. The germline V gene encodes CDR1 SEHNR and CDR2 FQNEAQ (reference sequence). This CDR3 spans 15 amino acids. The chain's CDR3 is CASGQGGAGNQPQHL. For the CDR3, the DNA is TGTGCCAGCGGCCAAGGGGGCGCGGGCAATCAGCCCCAGCATCTT.

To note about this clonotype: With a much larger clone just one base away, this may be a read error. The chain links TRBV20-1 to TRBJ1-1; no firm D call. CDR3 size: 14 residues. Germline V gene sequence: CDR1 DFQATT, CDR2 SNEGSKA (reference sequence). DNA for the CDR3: TGCGGTGCTAGAGATTTGGTCCGGTACACTGAAGCTTTCTTT. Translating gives CGARDLVRYTEAFF.

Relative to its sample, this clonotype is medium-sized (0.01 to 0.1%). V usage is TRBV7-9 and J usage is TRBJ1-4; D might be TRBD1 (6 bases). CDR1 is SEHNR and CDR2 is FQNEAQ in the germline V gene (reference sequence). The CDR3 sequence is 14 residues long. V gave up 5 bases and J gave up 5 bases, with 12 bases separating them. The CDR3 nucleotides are TGTGCCAGCAGCGCCGTTAGGGGGAATGAAAAACTGTTTTTT. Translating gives CASSAVRGNEKLFF.

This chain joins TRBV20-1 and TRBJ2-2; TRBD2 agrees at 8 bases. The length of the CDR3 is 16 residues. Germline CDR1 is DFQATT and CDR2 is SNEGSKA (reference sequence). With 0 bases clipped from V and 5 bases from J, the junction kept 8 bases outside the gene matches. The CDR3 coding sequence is TGCAGTGCTAGAGACCCGGGAGGGCCAGGGACCGGGGAGCTGTTTTTT. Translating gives CSARDPGGPGTGELFF.

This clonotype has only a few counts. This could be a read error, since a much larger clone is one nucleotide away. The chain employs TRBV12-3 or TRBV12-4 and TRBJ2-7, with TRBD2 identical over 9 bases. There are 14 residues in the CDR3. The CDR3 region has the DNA TGTGCCGGCAGTTTAGCGGGGGTTCCGGGGGAGCAGTACTTC. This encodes CAGSLAGVPGEQYF.

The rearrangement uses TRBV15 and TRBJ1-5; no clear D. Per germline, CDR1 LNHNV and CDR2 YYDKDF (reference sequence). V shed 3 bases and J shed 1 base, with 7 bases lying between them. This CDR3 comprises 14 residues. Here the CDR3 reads CATSRTGSNQPQHF. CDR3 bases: TGTGCCACCAGCAGGACGGGGAGCAATCAGCCCCAGCATTTT.

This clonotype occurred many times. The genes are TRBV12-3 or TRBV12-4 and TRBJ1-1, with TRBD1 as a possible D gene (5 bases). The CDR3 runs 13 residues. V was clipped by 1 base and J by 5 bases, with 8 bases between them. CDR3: CASSLGQGTEAFF. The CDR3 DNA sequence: TGTGCCAGCAGTTTAGGTCAGGGAACTGAAGCTTTCTTT.

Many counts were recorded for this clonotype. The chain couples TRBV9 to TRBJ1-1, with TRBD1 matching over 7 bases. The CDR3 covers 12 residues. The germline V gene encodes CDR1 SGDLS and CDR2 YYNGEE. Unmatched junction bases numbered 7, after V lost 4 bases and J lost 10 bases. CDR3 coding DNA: TGTGCCAGCAGCCTAACAGGGGCCGGAGCTTTCTTT. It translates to CASSLTGAGAFF.

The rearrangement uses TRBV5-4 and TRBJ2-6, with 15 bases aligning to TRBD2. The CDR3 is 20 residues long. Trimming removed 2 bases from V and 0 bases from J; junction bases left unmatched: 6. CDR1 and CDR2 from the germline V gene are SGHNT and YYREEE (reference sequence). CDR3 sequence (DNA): TGTGCCAGCAGCTTAGCCGGACTAGCGGGAGGGCCCTCTGGGGCCAACGTCCTGACTTTC. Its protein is CASSLAGLAGGPSGANVLTF.

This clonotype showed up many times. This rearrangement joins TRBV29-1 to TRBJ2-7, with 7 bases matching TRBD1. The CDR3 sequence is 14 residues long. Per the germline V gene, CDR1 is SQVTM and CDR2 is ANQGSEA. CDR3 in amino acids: CQLTSGQGAYEQYF. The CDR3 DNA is TGCCAGCTCACCTCTGGGCAGGGGGCCTACGAGCAGTACTTC.

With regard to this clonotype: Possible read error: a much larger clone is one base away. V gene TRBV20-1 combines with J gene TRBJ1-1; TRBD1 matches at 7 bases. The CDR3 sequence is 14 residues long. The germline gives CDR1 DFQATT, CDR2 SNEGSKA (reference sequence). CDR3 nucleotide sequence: TGCAGTGCCTTGGACAGGCTGGGGAACACTGAAGCTCTCTTT. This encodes CSALDRLGNTEALF.

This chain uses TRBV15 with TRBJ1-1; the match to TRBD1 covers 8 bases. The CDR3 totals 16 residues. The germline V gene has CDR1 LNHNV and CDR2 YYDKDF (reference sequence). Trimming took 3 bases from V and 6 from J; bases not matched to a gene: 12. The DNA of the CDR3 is TGTGCCACCAGCAGCAGACCGGGACAGGCATGGGCTGAAGCTTTCTTT. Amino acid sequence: CATSSRPGQAWAEAFF.

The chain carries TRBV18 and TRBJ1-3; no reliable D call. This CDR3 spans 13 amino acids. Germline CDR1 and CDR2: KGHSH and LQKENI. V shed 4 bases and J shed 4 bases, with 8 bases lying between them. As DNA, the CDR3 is TGTGCCAGCTCACTCAAAGACGGAAACACCATATATTTT. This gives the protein CASSLKDGNTIYF.

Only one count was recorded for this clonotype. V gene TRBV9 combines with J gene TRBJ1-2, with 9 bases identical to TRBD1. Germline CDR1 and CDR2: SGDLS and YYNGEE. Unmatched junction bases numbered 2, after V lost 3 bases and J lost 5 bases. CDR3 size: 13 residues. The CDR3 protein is CASSDGQGYGYTF. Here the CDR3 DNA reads TGTGCCAGCAGCGACGGACAGGGGTATGGCTACACCTTC.